Listed below are T cell receptor beta chains from one sample, sequenced in a study of cytomegalovirus exposure and HLA in healthy donors. Generated by immunoSEQ multiplex PCR, the TCRdb table keeps only in-frame clones and is missing some. The data hold roughly 130,000 clones, with over 75% observed a single time. Input material: PBMCs. The receptors come from a man aged 25-45 years in good health and CMV-seronegative. The CDR3 runs from the conserved cysteine through the conserved F or W. D genes are given only for firm matches. A clone size is listed for some rows: how often the clone was seen (once, few, many), or a class if it is expanded.

J gene: TRBJ2-7; D gene: TRBD2; V gene: TRBV25-1; clone size: NA; CDR3 DNA: TGTGCCAGCACTAGCGGGGCGAGGTACGAGCAGTACTTC; CDR3 protein: CASTSGARYEQYF
J gene: TRBJ2-2; D gene: TRBD2; V gene: TRBV6-1; clone size: NA; CDR3 DNA: TGTGCCAGCAGTGTCACTAGCGGAGAACACACCGGGGAGCTGTTTTTT; CDR3 protein: CASSVTSGEHTGELFF
J gene: TRBJ1-1; D gene: NA; V gene: TRBV10-3; clone size: once; CDR3 DNA: TGTGCCATCAGCCGGACAGCGAACACTGAAGCTTTCTTT; CDR3 protein: CAISRTANTEAFF
J gene: TRBJ2-5; D gene: NA; V gene: TRBV28; clone size: NA; CDR3 DNA: TGTGCCAGCAGAGAACAGGATTTTGGAGAGACCCAGTACTTC; CDR3 protein: CASREQDFGETQYF
J gene: TRBJ2-1; D gene: TRBD2; V gene: TRBV2; clone size: NA; CDR3 DNA: TGTGCCAGCAGTGGTTTAGCGGGGAGCAATGAGCAGTTCTTC; CDR3 protein: CASSGLAGSNEQFF
J gene: TRBJ2-6; D gene: TRBD1; V gene: TRBV5-1; clone size: once; CDR3 DNA: TGCGCCAGCAGATATGGACAGGTGAACTCTGGGGCCAACGTCCTGACTTTC; CDR3 protein: CASRYGQVNSGANVLTF
J gene: TRBJ2-7; D gene: TRBD1; V gene: TRBV4-3; clone size: NA; CDR3 DNA: TGCGCCAGCAGCCAAGATAGACAGGGGGCTTACGAGCAGTACTTC; CDR3 protein: CASSQDRQGAYEQYF
J gene: TRBJ1-5; D gene: NA; V gene: TRBV6-5; clone size: NA; CDR3 DNA: TGTGCCAGCAGCTCCCGGACAGCAGATCAGCCCCAGCATTTT; CDR3 protein: CASSSRTADQPQHF
J gene: TRBJ2-2; D gene: NA; V gene: TRBV5-1; clone size: NA; CDR3 DNA: TGCGCCAGCAGCGAGGTAGTCGGGGGCACCGGGGAGCTGTTTTTT; CDR3 protein: CASSEVVGGTGELFF
J gene: TRBJ2-7; D gene: TRBD1; V gene: TRBV6-5; clone size: NA; CDR3 DNA: TGTGCCACCTGGGGGCAGGACAGGGGTTCCTACGAGCAGTACTTC; CDR3 protein: CATWGQDRGSYEQYF
J gene: TRBJ1-2; D gene: NA; V gene: TRBV7-9; clone size: NA; CDR3 DNA: TGTGCCAGCAGCTTGGCAGGGGCCTATGGCTACACCTTC; CDR3 protein: CASSLAGAYGYTF
J gene: TRBJ1-1; D gene: NA; V gene: TRBV7-9; clone size: few; CDR3 DNA: TGTGCCAGCAGCTTAACGGGGAACACTGAAGCTTTCTTT; CDR3 protein: CASSLTGNTEAFF
J gene: TRBJ2-7; D gene: NA; V gene: TRBV5-5; clone size: NA; CDR3 DNA: TGTGCCAGCAGCTTGTTACTCTACGAGCAGTACTTC; CDR3 protein: CASSLLLYEQYF
J gene: TRBJ1-2; D gene: TRBD1; V gene: TRBV5-4; clone size: NA; CDR3 DNA: TGTGCCAGCAGGAATGGGGACAGCCCCTATGGCTACACCTTC; CDR3 protein: CASRNGDSPYGYTF
J gene: TRBJ1-6; D gene: NA; V gene: TRBV6-5; clone size: NA; CDR3 DNA: TGTGCCAGCAGGGCCAGGGAACTCTATAATTCACCCCTCCACTTT; CDR3 protein: CASRARELYNSPLHF
J gene: TRBJ2-3; D gene: NA; V gene: TRBV11-2; clone size: NA; CDR3 DNA: TGTGCCAGCAGCTTAGACGTTCTGTCCACAGATACGCAGTATTTT; CDR3 protein: CASSLDVLSTDTQYF
J gene: TRBJ2-7; D gene: TRBD1; V gene: TRBV25-1; clone size: NA; CDR3 DNA: TGTGCCAGCAGTGAATCCGGGCAGGGGGCTAAAGAGCAGTACTTC; CDR3 protein: CASSESGQGAKEQYF
J gene: TRBJ2-7; D gene: TRBD2; V gene: TRBV28; clone size: few; CDR3 DNA: TGTGCCAGCAGTTTAATGGGTAGCGGGAGATCCTACGAGCAGTACTTC; CDR3 protein: CASSLMGSGRSYEQYF
J gene: TRBJ2-4; D gene: TRBD1; V gene: TRBV28; clone size: NA; CDR3 DNA: TGTGCCAGCAGTCCGCGGACAGGGAAGGGGGAATTGACCAAAAACATTCAGTACTTC; CDR3 protein: CASSPRTGKGELTKNIQYF
J gene: TRBJ2-1; D gene: TRBD2; V gene: TRBV7-9; clone size: NA; CDR3 DNA: TGTGCCAGCAACCCGGTTAGCGGGCTCCACAATGAGCAGTTCTTC; CDR3 protein: CASNPVSGLHNEQFF
J gene: TRBJ2-7; D gene: TRBD1; V gene: TRBV6-1; clone size: NA; CDR3 DNA: TGTGCCACCTCTAGGGACAGAACCTACGAGCAGTACTTC; CDR3 protein: CATSRDRTYEQYF
J gene: TRBJ2-5; D gene: NA; V gene: TRBV6-6; clone size: NA; CDR3 DNA: TGTGCCAGCAGTTACTCGGACTATGGGGAGACCCAGTACTTC; CDR3 protein: CASSYSDYGETQYF
J gene: TRBJ2-7; D gene: TRBD1; V gene: TRBV5-1; clone size: NA; CDR3 DNA: TGCGCCAGCAGCTTGGCGGGACAGGGTGAAAACGAGCAGTACTTC; CDR3 protein: CASSLAGQGENEQYF
J gene: TRBJ1-4; D gene: TRBD1; V gene: TRBV5-6; clone size: once; CDR3 DNA: TGTGCCAGCAGCGGAGGGACAGGTCGACTGTTTTTT; CDR3 protein: CASSGGTGRLFF
J gene: TRBJ2-1; D gene: TRBD2; V gene: TRBV7-2; clone size: few; CDR3 DNA: TGTGCCAGCAGCGATCGACTAGCGGGCAATGAGCAGTTCTTC; CDR3 protein: CASSDRLAGNEQFF